This TCR beta chain was recorded in a study of vaccination effects on CD4 cells after COVID-19. The assay was immunoSEQ multiplex PCR, and TCRdb's table has in-frame clones only and misses some. The sample consists of tens of thousands of clones, 72% of them appearing once. Ahead of sequencing, the ViraFEST assay grew antigen-specific CD4+ T cells using viral peptide pools. Culture lasted 10 days before CD4+ T cell isolation. Participants got two doses of BNT162b2 or mRNA-1273 vaccine. Each well held 1.5 million to 2.5 million PBMC cultured with roughly 10 ug/ml peptides and approximately 11 IU/ml IL-2. In the cultures, half the medium was exchanged for IL-2 medium on days 3 and 7. Study-level findings and limits: Few convalescent patients, and no early post-infection timepoints, were available to the study.

This clone was recorded a few times. Its specificity is unknown. Trimming removed 3 bases at V and 0 bases at J, with 6 bases between. The CDR3 covers 13 residues. This clonotype was obtained from a human donor who received a COVID-19 vaccine. The specimen was CD4+ T cells from PBMCs cultured with HCoV-NL63 spike peptides, collected after COVID-19 vaccination. V usage is TRBV12-3 or TRBV12-4 and J usage is TRBJ2-7, with a weak D call TRBD1 (6 bases). CDR3: CASSLDSSYEQYF. For the CDR3, the DNA is TGTGCCAGCAGTTTGGACAGCTCCTACGAGCAGTACTTC.